These 20 T cell receptor beta chains were all obtained from the same sample, sequenced in a study of T cells after posttransplantation cyclophosphamide. A marrow graft followed busulfan-fludarabine conditioning, with cyclophosphamide on days +3 and +4. Sequenced by immunoSEQ multiplex PCR; TCRdb stores in-frame clones only, minus some. The sample comprises 10,000 to 12,000 clones, 86% of which are singletons, and 27% rests with the top ten. The input for sequencing was CD4+ T cells sorted from PBMCs, taken after allogeneic stem cell transplant with posttransplant cyclophosphamide. Source of these receptors: a male patient aged 30 to 40 who received an allogeneic stem cell transplant from a related donor, was CMV-positive, and had acute GVHD only. A subset of T cells may come from the graft donor.

The CDR3 nucleotides are TGTGCCAGCAGGGGGACTAGCGGGGCCGAGGAGCAGTACTTC. It is translated as CASRGTSGAEEQYF. This chain links TRBV2 with TRBJ2-7, with 13 bases matching TRBD2. Germline assignment: CDR1 SNHLY and CDR2 FYNNEI. This CDR3 has 14 amino acids. J lost 7 bases, V lost 6 bases, and 6 bases had no gene match.

This chain links TRBV18 with TRBJ2-3, with D tentatively TRBD1 (7 bases). V lost 3 bases and J 7 bases, leaving 17 bases between the germline ends. The CDR3 extends over 15 amino acids. The germline CDR1 and CDR2 sequences are KGHSH and LQKENI. The CDR3 DNA is TGTGCCAGCTCACCGGCAGGGGGGAAAAGAAATACGCAGTATTTT. Its translation is CASSPAGGKRNTQYF.

The chain is built from TRBV5-1 and TRBJ1-3; possible D gene TRBD1, 6 bases. V was shortened by 4 bases and J by 1 base, with 12 bases between the two germline ends. Germline loops: CDR1 SGHRS, CDR2 YFSETQ. This CDR3 contains 15 residues. The CDR3 DNA sequence: TGCGCCAGCAGCCGGGGGGCATCGTCTGGAAACACCATATATTTT. This sequence encodes CASSRGASSGNTIYF.

This chain connects TRBV11-3 to TRBJ2-5; 9 nucleotides agree with TRBD2. V lost 5 bases to trimming and J lost 5 bases; unmatched junction nucleotides: 3. Germline-derived CDR1 and CDR2 are SGHNT and YENEEA. CDR3 length: 13 residues. The CDR3 DNA reads as TGTGCCAGCAGCACCCTAGCGGGGGAGACCCAGTACTTC. Translated: CASSTLAGETQYF.

The chain uses TRBV6-1 and TRBJ1-6, with a possible D match to TRBD1 (5 bases). The CDR3 totals 15 residues. V lost 2 bases and J lost 6, with 11 bases in between. Germline-derived CDR1 and CDR2 are MNHNS and SASEGT. CDR3 sequence: CASSERGRVNSPLHF. CDR3 DNA sequence: TGTGCCAGCAGTGAACGAGGCAGGGTTAATTCACCCCTCCACTTT.

The V gene is TRBV4-2, the J gene TRBJ2-3, with 12 bases identical to TRBD2. V lost 0 bases to trimming and J lost 0 bases; unmatched junction nucleotides: 13. This CDR3 spans 21 amino acids. Germline CDR1 and CDR2: LGHNA and YNFKEQ. The DNA of the CDR3 is TGTGCCAGCAGCCAAGATTGGGGGAGGGCTAGCGGGGGGGCTAGCACAGATACGCAGTATTTT. Translating gives CASSQDWGRASGGASTDTQYF.

V usage is TRBV11-3 and J usage is TRBJ2-7; no reliable D call. This CDR3 region has 14 residues. Germline CDR1 and CDR2: SGHNT and YENEEA. V was trimmed by 2 bases and J by 0 bases, leaving 8 bases between them. CDR3 DNA: TGTGCCAGCAGCTTACAGAGGAGCTCCTACGAGCAGTACTTC. It encodes CASSLQRSSYEQYF. Full variable domain (rest looked up from reference TRBV11-3 and TRBJ2-7): EAGVVQSPRYKIIEKKQPVAFWCNPISGHNTLYWYLQNLGQGPELLIRYENEEAVDDSQLPKDRFSAERLKGVDSTLKIQPAELGDSAVYLCASSLQRSSYEQYFGPGTRLTVT.

The chain is built from TRBV18 and TRBJ1-1, with 8 bases aligning to TRBD1. With V trimmed by 4 bases and J by 4 bases, 14 bases remained unmatched. Per the germline V gene, CDR1 is KGHSH and CDR2 is LQKENI. There are 17 residues in the CDR3. For the CDR3, the DNA is TGTGCCAGCTCACTCAACCTCCAGGGGGCAAGAGGCACTGAAGCTTTCTTT. Translation: CASSLNLQGARGTEAFF.

The V gene is TRBV18, the J gene TRBJ2-4; 10 bases align to TRBD2. With V trimmed by 2 bases and J by 1 base, 14 bases remained unmatched. The CDR3 is 20 residues long. The germline V gene encodes CDR1 KGHSH and CDR2 LQKENI. In DNA, the CDR3 is TGTGCCAGCTCACCAGCTTCGCTAGCGGGGGCCTTAGCTGCCAAAAACATTCAGTACTTC. Its translation is CASSPASLAGALAAKNIQYF.

The chain uses TRBV19 and TRBJ1-5, with 8 bases fitting TRBD1. The V gene end was trimmed by 5 bases and the J gene end by 2 bases; junction bases not matched to a gene: 2. Germline V gives CDR1 LNHDA, CDR2 SQIVND (reference sequence). CDR3 length: 14 residues. In DNA form, the CDR3 reads TGTGCCAGTAGTTTGACAGGGGGCAATCAGCCCCAGCATTTT. Translated, it gives CASSLTGGNQPQHF.

On this clone: An end of the junction does not agree with germline; a read error may underlie this. The chain is built from TRBV5-1 and TRBJ1-4; 11 bases are a match to TRBD1. Germline V CDR1 and CDR2: SGHRS, YFSETQ. This CDR3 comprises 14 residues. This CDR3 is CASSLDGQGAFIAF. CDR3 DNA: TGCGCCAGCAGCTTGGATGGACAGGGGGCTTTTATCGCCTTT.

This chain joins TRBV5-1 and TRBJ2-5; 7 bases fit TRBD1. The CDR3 contains 14 residues. Trimming at V came to 4 bases and at J to 5 bases, leaving 8 bases not matched to a gene. Looked up from germline, CDR1 is SGHRS and CDR2 is YFSETQ. The CDR3 DNA is TGCGCCAGCAGCACGCGACAGGGATGGGAGACCCAGTACTTC. Translating it yields CASSTRQGWETQYF.

The chain couples TRBV19 to TRBJ1-2; D not certain. The germline V and J ends were trimmed by 9 bases and 4 bases, with 15 bases remaining between them. The CDR3 is made up of 13 amino acids. Looked up from germline, CDR1 is LNHDA and CDR2 is SQIVND (reference sequence). The DNA for the CDR3 is TGTGCCAGCAGACTAGGAGGGCTCTATGGCTACACCTTC. It codes for CASRLGGLYGYTF.

In this sample, this clone turned up a few times. The chain employs TRBV5-6 and TRBJ1-2, with D hard to call. This CDR3 region has 12 residues. Germline V CDR1 and CDR2: SGHDT, YYEEEE. Trimming stripped 4 bases from V and 8 bases from J, with 12 bases between. The CDR3 protein is CASSPDKWGYTF. The CDR3 nucleotides read TGTGCCAGCAGCCCAGATAAGTGGGGCTACACCTTC.

This rearrangement joins TRBV5-1 to TRBJ2-7, with a tentative D call TRBD1 (5 bases). Per germline, CDR1 SGHRS and CDR2 YFSETQ. V lost 0 bases to trimming and J lost 2 bases, with 9 bases between them. The CDR3 has 14 residues. The CDR3 nucleotides are TGCGCCAGCAGCTTGGGACAGCAGACCTACGAGCAGTACTTC. Protein: CASSLGQQTYEQYF.

V usage is TRBV28 and J usage is TRBJ2-3; 7 bases agree with TRBD2. The CDR3 totals 15 residues. Trimming cost V 7 bases and J 0 bases; bases outside gene matches: 7. Germline V gene sequence: CDR1 MDHEN, CDR2 SYDVKM. The DNA for the CDR3 is TGTGCCAGCATACTGGGGGGGGGAAGCACAGATACGCAGTATTTT. Amino acids: CASILGGGSTDTQYF.

The chain links TRBV5-4 to TRBJ1-6; 7 bases fit TRBD1. Germline loops: CDR1 SGHNT, CDR2 YYREEE (reference sequence). The V gene end was trimmed by 4 bases and the J gene end by 5 bases; junction bases not matched to a gene: 3. The CDR3 consists of 14 residues. Written as DNA, the CDR3 is TGTGCCAGCAGCCGCCAGGGGGATAATTCACCCCTCCACTTT. Translated, it gives CASSRQGDNSPLHF.

This clone is a singleton in its sample. V gene TRBV25-1 combines with J gene TRBJ2-3; no firm D call. The CDR3 length is 14 residues. Trimming pared 5 bases from V and 1 base from J, leaving 10 bases between. Germline lookup yields CDR1 MGHDK and CDR2 SYGVNS. The CDR3 loop is CASSPRVGTDTQYF. The CDR3 nucleotides are TGTGCCAGCAGTCCTCGGGTTGGCACAGATACGCAGTATTTT. Using reference TRBV25-1 and TRBJ2-3 for the parts outside the CDR3, the full variable domain is EADIYQTPRYLVIGTGKKITLECSQTMGHDKMYWYQQDPGMELHLIHYSYGVNSTEKGDLSSESTVSRIRTEHFPLTLESARPSHTSQYLCASSPRVGTDTQYFGPGTRLTVL.

This clone has just one count. The chain links TRBV25-1 to TRBJ1-1; unclear D gene. In germline, CDR1 is MGHDK, CDR2 SYGVNS. The CDR3 runs to 12 residues. Trimming pared 6 bases from V and 9 bases from J, leaving 14 bases between. DNA for the CDR3: TGTGCCAGCAGATTTGGGGAGGTGAAAGCTTTCTTT. This encodes CASRFGEVKAFF.

This clone has just a few counts. The chain employs TRBV11-2 and TRBJ1-1; D is ambiguous. The germline V gene encodes CDR1 SGHAT and CDR2 FQNNGV. The CDR3 consists of 15 residues. Trimming took off 1 base at V and 4 bases at J, with 13 bases between the two ends. The CDR3 here is CASSLGANMGTEAFF. The CDR3 DNA reads TGTGCCAGCAGCTTAGGGGCCAACATGGGCACTGAAGCTTTCTTT.